This TCR beta chain is drawn from a study of cytomegalovirus exposure and HLA in healthy donors. Findings of the study overall: One later analysis reportedly identified an Asian-associated ancestry cluster that showed fewer N-insertions than the 666-donor mean. Presence/absence results assume similar sequencing depth per donor, which may not hold. Researchers left out some V segments, among them TRBV6-2 and TRBV6-3, as indistinguishable. In vitro experiments confirmed that three CMV-associated chains were specific for CMV antigens.

On this clone itself: The antigen is unknown.

With 60 Vbeta and 13 Jbeta primers, the PCR was carried out. Generated by immunoSEQ multiplex PCR, the TCRdb table keeps only in-frame clones and is missing some. The sample contains approximately 150,000 clones, roughly 70% of which appear only once. Trimming removed 7 bases from V and 2 bases from J, with 8 bases in between. This CDR3 has 11 residues. The germline CDR1 and CDR2 sequences are DFQATT and SNEGSKA (reference sequence). This TCR came from a woman younger than 30 in good health and CMV-seropositive. The sequenced sample was PBMCs. The gene calls are TRBV20-1 and TRBJ1-1; tentative D call: TRBD1 (6 bases). CDR3 nucleotides: TGCAGTGACAGGGCTAACACTGAAGCTTTCTTT. It is translated as CSDRANTEAFF.